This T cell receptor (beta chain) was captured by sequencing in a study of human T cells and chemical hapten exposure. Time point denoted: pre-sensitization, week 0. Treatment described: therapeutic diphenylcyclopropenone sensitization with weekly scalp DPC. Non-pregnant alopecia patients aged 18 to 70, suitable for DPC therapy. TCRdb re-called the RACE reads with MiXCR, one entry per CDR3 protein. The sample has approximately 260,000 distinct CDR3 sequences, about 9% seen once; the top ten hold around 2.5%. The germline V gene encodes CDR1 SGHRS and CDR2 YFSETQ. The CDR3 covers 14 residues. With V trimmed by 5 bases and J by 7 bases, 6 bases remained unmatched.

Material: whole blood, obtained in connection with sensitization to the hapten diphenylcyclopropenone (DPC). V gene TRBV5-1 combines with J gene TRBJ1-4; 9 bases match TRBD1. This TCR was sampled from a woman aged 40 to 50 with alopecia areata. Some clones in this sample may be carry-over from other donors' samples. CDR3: CASSEGQGREKLFF. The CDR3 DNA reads TGCGCCAGCAGTGAGGGACAGGGACGTGAAAAACTGTTTTTT.